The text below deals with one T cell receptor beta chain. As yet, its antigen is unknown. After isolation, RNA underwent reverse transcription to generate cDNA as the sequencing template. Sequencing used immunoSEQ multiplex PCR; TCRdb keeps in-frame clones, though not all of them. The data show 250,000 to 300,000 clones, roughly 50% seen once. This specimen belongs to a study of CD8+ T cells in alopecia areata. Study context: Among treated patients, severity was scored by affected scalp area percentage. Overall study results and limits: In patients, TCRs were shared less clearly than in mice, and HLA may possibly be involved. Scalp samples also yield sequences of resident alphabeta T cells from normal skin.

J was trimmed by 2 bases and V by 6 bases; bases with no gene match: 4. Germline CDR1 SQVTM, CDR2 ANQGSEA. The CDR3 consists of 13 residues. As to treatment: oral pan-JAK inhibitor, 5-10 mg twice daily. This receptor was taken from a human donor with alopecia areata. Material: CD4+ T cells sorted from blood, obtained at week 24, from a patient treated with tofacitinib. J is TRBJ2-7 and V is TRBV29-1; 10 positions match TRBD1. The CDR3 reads CSVRGQGAYEQYF. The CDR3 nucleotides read TGCAGCGTCAGAGGACAGGGGGCCTACGAGCAGTACTTC.